The source of this T cell receptor beta chain is a study of CD4 T cells in relation to SARS-CoV-2 and coronaviruses. Broader study findings: Each donor contributed either pre-pandemic or post-infection samples, not both.

Concerning this clone: Antigen unknown.

CDR3 length equals 15 residues. V lost 4 bases to trimming and J lost 2 bases, with 12 bases between them. Germline V CDR1 and CDR2: SGHNT, YYREEE (reference sequence). Unexposed donor CD4+ T cells date from about 2011-2019, before the COVID-19 pandemic. CD4+ T cells were isolated from the cells after about 11 days of culture. On days 3 and 7, cultures got half fresh IL-2 medium. Only in-frame clones appear in the TCRdb table, and some are missing; sequencing was by immunoSEQ multiplex PCR. The sample contains roughly 18,000 clones, roughly 80% of which appear only once. The sequence derives from a human donor in good health. Sequencing was done on a sample of CD4+ T cells from PBMCs, cultured in vitro. The chain recombines TRBV5-4 with TRBJ2-2, with D tentatively TRBD1 or TRBD2 (5 bases each). The chain's CDR3 is CASSLQGTNTGELFF. DNA for the CDR3: TGTGCCAGCAGCCTACAAGGGACCAACACCGGGGAGCTGTTTTTT.